Each of the 17 T cell receptor beta chains below was sequenced from the same sample in a study of radiation and T cells in renal cell carcinoma. Stated time point: blood 4 weeks post-SBRT, at nephrectomy. Treatment reported: 15 Gy SBRT to primary tumor, nephrectomy 4 weeks later. Clones were sequenced by immunoSEQ multiplex PCR, and TCRdb holds only the in-frame ones, with some missing. The table shows 150,000 to 200,000 clones, with about 87% occurring only once. The sequencing here drew on blood, taken from a patient whose treatment included radiotherapy and nephrectomy. The source is a woman between 50 and 59 years old with renal cell carcinoma.

This clone occurred a few times. The CDR3 DNA reads TGCAGCGTCGTTGGACTCATGGGCACTGAAGCTTTCTTT. Residues: CSVVGLMGTEAFF. J is TRBJ1-1 and V is TRBV29-1, with D uncertain. The CDR3 is 13 residues long. Deletions cut 6 bases from V and 4 bases from J, with 15 bases between. CDR1 is SQVTM and CDR2 is ANQGSEA in the germline V gene.

The chain uses TRBV2 and TRBJ1-5; 9 nucleotides agree with TRBD1. The CDR3 loop spans 17 amino acids. Germline V gene data show CDR1 as SNHLY and CDR2 as FYNNEI. The J segment lost 9 bases and the V segment lost 8 bases, leaving 20 bases of the junction unmatched. The CDR3, as DNA: TGTGCCAGCGGAAGCGGGACAGGGTTACCCCAGGGGTTGCCCCAGCATTTT. It translates to CASGSGTGLPQGLPQHF.

The chain is built from TRBV6-1 and TRBJ1-4; D ambiguous. V lost 10 bases and J 0 bases, leaving 12 bases between the germline ends. This CDR3 has 14 residues. Germline V gene data show CDR1 as MNHNS and CDR2 as SASEGT. The CDR3 loop is CATQATATNEKLFF. The DNA of the CDR3 is TGTGCCACGCAGGCTACCGCAACTAATGAAAAACTGTTTTTT.

This chain links TRBV2 with TRBJ2-7; D is possibly TRBD2 (5 bases). Germline V gives CDR1 SNHLY, CDR2 FYNNEI. The CDR3 has 12 residues. Trimming shortened V by 4 bases and J by 4 bases, and 8 bases separated the two germline ends. The DNA of the CDR3 is TGTGCCAGCAGTGTAGCGTTTTACGAGCAGTACTTC. It encodes CASSVAFYEQYF.

CDR3 DNA sequence: TGTGCCAGCTCACCACCGGGTCAGGGTTACAATGAGCAGTTCTTC. This codes for CASSPPGQGYNEQFF. The gene calls are TRBV18 and TRBJ2-1; D may be TRBD1 (5 bases). Germline CDR1 reads KGHSH; CDR2 reads LQKENI. This CDR3 has 15 residues. V lost 0 bases, J lost 4 bases, and 10 bases lay in between.

The genes are TRBV2 and TRBJ1-5; TRBD1 is a possible D gene (5 bases). The V and J ends lost 10 bases and 7 bases respectively, with 17 bases between them. The germline V gene has CDR1 SNHLY and CDR2 FYNNEI. The CDR3 sequence is 13 residues long. In DNA, the CDR3 is TGTGCCACCCAGTGGGGGGGGAGCCAGCCCCAGCATTTT. Its translation: CATQWGGSQPQHF.

The J gene is TRBJ1-6, the V gene TRBV30; D not resolved. This CDR3 is built from 11 residues. In germline, CDR1 is GTSNPN, CDR2 SVGIG (reference sequence). Trimming took off 4 bases at V and 7 bases at J, with 5 bases between the two ends. The CDR3 coding sequence is TGTGCCTGGAACGCAAATTCACCCCTCCACTTT. Its protein product is CAWNANSPLHF.

This chain links TRBV9 with TRBJ2-3; TRBD2 matches 10 bases. CDR3 length: 15 amino acids. The germline V gene has CDR1 SGDLS and CDR2 YYNGEE. Germline trimming cut 4 bases from V and 6 bases from J; bases unmatched to any gene: 8. CDR3 region: CASSPSGTSEDTQYF. In nucleotides, the CDR3 is TGTGCCAGCAGCCCGTCCGGGACTAGCGAGGATACGCAGTATTTT.

V is TRBV30 and J is TRBJ1-3; D unclear. Between the trimmed V and J ends, which lost 4 bases and 1 base, there was a span of 11 bases. CDR3 size: 14 residues. CDR1 GTSNPN and CDR2 SVGIG come from the germline V gene (reference sequence). CDR3 sequence reads: CAWTLRTSGNTIYF. CDR3 in DNA: TGTGCCTGGACCCTTCGGACTTCTGGAAACACCATATATTTT.

The rearrangement joins TRBV4-2 to TRBJ2-3, with 8 bases that match TRBD2. V was pared by 5 bases and J by 5 bases, with 9 bases of the junction left unmatched. This CDR3 is 15 amino acids long. Germline V lookup: CDR1 LGHNA, CDR2 YNFKEQ. CDR3 in amino acids: CASSTRGGQEDTQYF. In nucleotides, the CDR3 is TGTGCCAGCAGCACCCGGGGGGGCCAAGAAGATACGCAGTATTTT.

The chain uses TRBV7-2 and TRBJ2-7; no reliable D call. The ends were cut back, 3 bases at V and 3 bases at J, with 6 bases in the middle. The CDR3 contains 12 residues. CDR1 and CDR2 (germline): SGHTA, FQGNSA. CDR3 nucleotides: TGTGCCAGCAGCTTGAGATACTACGAGCAGTACTTC. This codes for CASSLRYYEQYF.

This clone was picked up a small number of times. This rearrangement joins TRBV6-5 to TRBJ1-5; D unresolved. CDR3 length: 13 amino acids. The ends were cut back, 10 bases at V and 7 bases at J, with 17 bases in the middle. Per the germline V gene, CDR1 is MNHEY and CDR2 is SVGAGI. CDR3 sequence: CATSFRGSQPQHF. CDR3 nucleotide sequence: TGTGCCACCTCCTTCAGAGGAAGCCAGCCCCAGCATTTT.

The V gene is TRBV2, the J gene TRBJ1-2, with 8 bases fitting TRBD1. V shed 11 bases, J shed 3 bases, and the junction held 11 bases outside the gene matches. CDR3 length equals 14 residues. Germline V gene lookup returns CDR1 SNHLY and CDR2 FYNNEI. CDR3 sequence: CARQDQDRDYGYTF. In DNA, the CDR3 is TGTGCCCGTCAAGACCAGGACAGGGACTATGGCTACACCTTC.

CDR3 amino acids: CASSGNRVVGTEAFF. DNA of the CDR3: TGTGCCAGCAGTGGAAACAGGGTAGTGGGCACTGAAGCTTTCTTT. The chain joins TRBV25-1 to TRBJ1-1, with D possibly matching TRBD1 (6 bases). Germline values: CDR1 MGHDK, CDR2 SYGVNS. The V gene lost 4 bases and the J gene lost 4 bases, with 16 bases spanning the gap. This CDR3 comprises 15 residues.

CDR3 in DNA: TGTGCCAGCAGCTTGGGACCGGGACAGGAGAACACTGAAGCTTTCTTT. Protein sequence: CASSLGPGQENTEAFF. The J gene is TRBJ1-1, the V gene TRBV11-2, with 8 bases identical to TRBD1. From germline, CDR1 is SGHAT and CDR2 FQNNGV. V dropped 3 bases and J dropped 1; count of bases not matched to a gene: 7. This CDR3 is built from 16 residues.

V and J are TRBV7-3 and TRBJ1-6; a possible D gene is TRBD1 (5 bases). The CDR3 length is 14 residues. Germline CDR1 reads SGHTA; CDR2 reads FQGTGA. The V end was cut by 2 bases, the J end by 7 bases, with 9 bases between. CDR3 amino acids: CASSLAGPNSPLHF. For the CDR3, the DNA is TGTGCCAGCAGCTTAGCAGGGCCCAATTCACCCCTCCACTTT.

A few counts support this clone. The V and J genes are TRBV4-1 and TRBJ1-6; no firm D call. The CDR3 sequence is 12 residues long. Trimming removed 0 bases from V and 10 bases from J, with 4 bases in between. Germline V lookup: CDR1 MGHRA, CDR2 YSYEKL. CDR3 sequence: CASSQETSPLHF. The CDR3 DNA reads as TGCGCCAGCAGCCAAGAAACCTCACCCCTCCACTTT.